This passage covers 22 T cell receptor beta chains from one sample sequenced in a study of PD-L1 blockade in urothelial cancer. Assay: immunoSEQ multiplex PCR; the TCRdb copy retains only in-frame clones and omits some. The table lists some 100,000 clones, approximately 91% of them singletons. Material: PBMCs, obtained around atezolizumab (anti-PD-L1) treatment. These receptors all stem from a woman older than 75 with urothelial cancer.

The chain uses TRBV28 and TRBJ1-1; D is unclear. This CDR3 is 12 amino acids long. Germline CDR1 reads MDHEN; CDR2 reads SYDVKM. V dropped 8 bases and J dropped 4 bases, with 11 bases sitting between them. The CDR3 region is CASLPGGTEAFF. The CDR3 DNA reads TGTGCCAGCCTCCCCGGTGGCACTGAAGCTTTCTTT.

This rearrangement joins TRBV6-5 to TRBJ1-2; unclear D gene. From germline, CDR1 is MNHEY and CDR2 SVGAGI. Trimming took off 10 bases at V and 8 bases at J, with 23 bases between the two ends. CDR3 size: 14 residues. Here the CDR3 DNA reads TGTGCCACCAGGCTACAAAGGACGGAGGGAGGCTACACCTTC. Translating gives CATRLQRTEGGYTF.

V usage is TRBV28 and J usage is TRBJ2-7, with 7 bases aligning to TRBD1. This CDR3 spans 14 amino acids. V gave up 7 bases and J gave up 2 bases; unmatched junction bases: 8. Per the germline V gene, CDR1 is MDHEN and CDR2 is SYDVKM. For the CDR3, the DNA is TGTGCCAGCAATCAGAGGGGGCCTACCTACGAGCAGTACTTC. Protein product: CASNQRGPTYEQYF.

The V gene is TRBV5-1, the J gene TRBJ2-3, with D perhaps matching TRBD2 (6 bases). Germline V CDR1 and CDR2: SGHRS, YFSETQ. The CDR3 is 15 amino acids. Trimming shortened V by 4 bases and J by 0 bases, and 12 bases separated the two germline ends. The CDR3 loop is CASSGLAASTDTQYF. DNA of the CDR3: TGCGCCAGCAGCGGTTTAGCGGCTAGCACAGATACGCAGTATTTT.

This clone was seen a single time. The chain couples TRBV5-1 to TRBJ2-1; D remains unclear. Germline assignment: CDR1 SGHRS and CDR2 YFSETQ. Trimming removed 4 bases from V and 5 bases from J, with 16 bases in between. This CDR3 contains 15 residues. CDR3 DNA: TGCGCCAGCAGCCCAAGCCTGGTAATTGACAATGAGCAGTTCTTC. Translated, it gives CASSPSLVIDNEQFF.

The V and J genes are TRBV14 and TRBJ2-2; possible D gene TRBD1, 6 bases. Germline CDR1 is SGHDN and CDR2 is FVKESK. V was cut by 6 bases and J by 4 bases, with 12 bases left in between. CDR3 length equals 14 residues. Here the CDR3 reads CASRPGHSTGELFF. Here the CDR3 DNA reads TGTGCCAGCAGACCGGGACATAGCACCGGGGAGCTGTTTTTT.

The chain is built from TRBV2 and TRBJ1-2; D might be TRBD1 (6 bases). The CDR3 is 13 residues long. Per the germline V gene, CDR1 is SNHLY and CDR2 is FYNNEI. Trimming took off 6 bases at V and 7 bases at J, with 15 bases between the two ends. CDR3 bases: TGTGCCAGCAGGCCCGGGGGGCCCCCTGGCTACACCTTC. It specifies CASRPGGPPGYTF.

The chain has TRBV6-1 and TRBJ1-2; TRBD1 aligns across 9 bases. The CDR3 sequence is 14 residues long. Germline V CDR1 and CDR2: MNHNS, SASEGT. Losses at the gene ends were 7 bases for V and 6 bases for J; bases not matched to a gene: 9. The CDR3 DNA sequence: TGTGCCAGCAACCCCGACAGGGGGAGGGATGGCTACACCTTC. Its protein is CASNPDRGRDGYTF.

The chain employs TRBV30 and TRBJ1-5; no clear D. V was trimmed by 0 bases and J by 5 bases, leaving 8 bases between them. CDR3 size: 13 residues. Germline V gene data show CDR1 as GTSNPN and CDR2 as SVGIG (reference sequence). CDR3 in amino acids: CAWSVPPDQPQHF. CDR3 nucleotide sequence: TGTGCCTGGAGTGTACCCCCGGATCAGCCCCAGCATTTT.

The chain links TRBV11-2 to TRBJ1-1; weak D call: TRBD1 (5 bases). Germline V gene data show CDR1 as SGHAT and CDR2 as FQNNGV. The length of the CDR3 is 14 residues. Trimming stripped 4 bases from V and 4 bases from J, with 13 bases between. The CDR3 region is CASSSQGMGTEAFF. The CDR3 region has the DNA TGTGCCAGCAGCTCGCAGGGTATGGGCACTGAAGCTTTCTTT.

This clone was seen once. The V and J genes are TRBV9 and TRBJ2-3; 8 bases are a match to TRBD1. This CDR3 is 15 amino acids long. The junction had 3 bases not matched to a gene; V was cut back by 1 base and J by 2 bases. The germline CDR1 and CDR2 sequences are SGDLS and YYNGEE. Here the CDR3 reads CASSVRTGYTDTQYF. DNA of the CDR3: TGTGCCAGCAGCGTAAGGACAGGGTACACAGATACGCAGTATTTT.

The gene calls are TRBV27 and TRBJ1-2; a weak D match, TRBD1 (5 bases). Germline V gene lookup returns CDR1 MNHEY and CDR2 SMNVEV (reference sequence). The CDR3 has 13 residues. Between the trimmed V and J ends, which lost 6 bases and 3 bases, there was a span of 11 bases. Written as DNA, the CDR3 is TGTGCCAGCAGGGGTGGAGGGGACTATGGCTACACCTTC. This sequence encodes CASRGGGDYGYTF.

J is TRBJ1-5 and V is TRBV5-5; maybe TRBD1 (6 bases). Trimming left V 1 base short and J 9 bases short, with 14 bases between. Germline-derived CDR1 and CDR2 are SGHKS and YYEKEE (reference sequence). The CDR3 spans 14 residues. Here the CDR3 reads CASSLSDRTWPQHF. Written as DNA, the CDR3 is TGTGCCAGCAGCTTGTCGGACAGAACTTGGCCCCAGCATTTT.

V and J are TRBV6-4 and TRBJ2-1; TRBD2 aligns across 7 bases. V lost 2 bases, J lost 9 bases, and 4 bases stayed unmatched. This CDR3 region has 13 residues. Germline V gene sequence: CDR1 MRHNA, CDR2 SNTAGT. The CDR3: CASSDQSGTEQFF. CDR3 in DNA: TGTGCCAGCAGTGACCAGAGCGGGACTGAGCAGTTCTTC.

The chain is built from TRBV19 and TRBJ1-1, with D unclear. V was shortened by 6 bases and J by 6 bases, with 20 bases between the two germline ends. The CDR3 covers 15 residues. Germline V lookup: CDR1 LNHDA, CDR2 SQIVND (reference sequence). The CDR3 protein is CASRRTAAAVPEAFF. The CDR3 DNA is TGTGCCAGTAGACGAACGGCAGCGGCGGTTCCTGAAGCTTTCTTT.

The chain has TRBV5-1 and TRBJ2-1; 11 positions match TRBD2. The V segment lost 2 bases and the J segment 9 bases; nucleotides outside the gene matches: 7. CDR3 size: 15 residues. CDR1 is SGHRS, CDR2 YFSETQ, per germline. CDR3 in amino acids: CASSLTSGSVSEQFF. DNA for the CDR3: TGCGCCAGCAGCTTAACTAGCGGGAGCGTTAGTGAGCAGTTCTTC.

The chain couples TRBV19 to TRBJ1-2; perhaps TRBD1 as D (5 bases). The germline V gene encodes CDR1 LNHDA and CDR2 SQIVND (reference sequence). V dropped 7 bases and J dropped 5 bases, with 14 bases sitting between them. The CDR3 length is 13 residues. The CDR3 nucleotides are TGTGCCAGTACCCTACGGGGGGAATATGGCTACACCTTC. This gives the protein CASTLRGEYGYTF. Combining the CDR3 with reference TRBV19 and TRBJ1-2 gives the whole variable domain DGGITQSPKYLFRKEGQNVTLSCEQNLNHDAMYWYRQDPGQGLRLIYYSQIVNDFQKGDIAEGYSVSREKKESFPLTVTSAQKNPTAFYLCASTLRGEYGYTFGSGTRLTVV.

This chain connects TRBV14 to TRBJ2-5; TRBD2 aligns across 9 bases. Germline lookup yields CDR1 SGHDN and CDR2 FVKESK. The V and J ends lost 0 bases and 4 bases, in that order; junction bases with no gene match: 15. The CDR3 has 19 amino acids. CDR3 sequence reads: CASSQESLAGIRAVETQYF. In nucleotides, the CDR3 is TGTGCCAGCAGCCAAGAGAGCCTAGCGGGGATTCGGGCCGTAGAGACCCAGTACTTC. Complete variable domain (other parts from reference TRBV14 and TRBJ2-5): EAGVTQFPSHSVIEKGQTVTLRCDPISGHDNLYWYRRVMGKEIKFLLHFVKESKQDESGMPNNRFLAERTGGTYSTLKVQPAELEDSGVYFCASSQESLAGIRAVETQYFGPGTRLLVL.

The J gene is TRBJ2-7, the V gene TRBV30, with 7 bases identical to TRBD1. The V gene's germline CDR1 is GTSNPN and CDR2 SVGIG (reference sequence). The CDR3 covers 17 residues. J lost 2 bases, V lost 0 bases, and 13 bases had no gene match. The CDR3 loop reads CAWSVPGGIRSPYEQYF. CDR3 DNA sequence: TGTGCCTGGAGTGTACCAGGGGGAATTAGGTCCCCCTACGAGCAGTACTTC.

The V call is TRBV28, the J call TRBJ1-2; 9 bases fit TRBD1. The germline V gene encodes CDR1 MDHEN and CDR2 SYDVKM. V lost 6 bases to trimming and J lost 8 bases; unmatched junction nucleotides: 13. This CDR3 has 15 amino acids. CDR3 nucleotide sequence: TGTGCCAGCAGAACCCCCTTGGGACAGGGAGGAGGCTACACCTTC. It yields the protein CASRTPLGQGGGYTF.

The chain uses TRBV4-2 and TRBJ2-1; no firm D call. CDR1 and CDR2 (germline): LGHNA, YNFKEQ. This CDR3 region has 14 residues. Trimming took off 1 base at V and 5 bases at J, with 9 bases between the two ends. The CDR3 DNA follows: TGTGCCAGCAGCCAAGGTAGTAATCACAATGAGCAGTTCTTC. Translated: CASSQGSNHNEQFF.

This chain uses TRBV6-1 with TRBJ2-2, with TRBD1 matching over 7 bases. The junction had 5 bases not matched to a gene; V was cut back by 6 bases and J by 1 base. Germline-derived CDR1 and CDR2 are MNHNS and SASEGT. The CDR3 has 15 residues. The CDR3 nucleotides read TGTGCCAGCAGGTTGACAGGGATGAACACCGGGGAGCTGTTTTTT. This codes for CASRLTGMNTGELFF.